This record looks at one T cell receptor (beta chain) sequence and its context. When the RNA was reverse transcribed, random hexamers were used with an input of about 0.5 to 1 ug. An immunoSEQ multiplex PCR generated amplified TCR beta CDR3 products spanning 54 Vbeta and 13 Jbeta. TCRdb recomputed calls from the immunoSEQ multiplex PCR reads with MiXCR, one row per CDR3 protein. The sample records 80,000 or so distinct CDR3 sequences, around 94% being singletons. The data derive from a study of CD8 T cells in Susac syndrome. Germline lookup yields CDR1 SGHVS and CDR2 FNYEAQ. The CDR3 consists of 14 residues. Trimming took off 5 bases at V and 5 bases at J, with 14 bases between the two ends.

Material: CD8+ T cells from PBMCs. The chain couples TRBV7-6 to TRBJ2-3; D is unresolved. The sequence was obtained from a human donor in good health. CDR3 coding DNA: TGTGCCAGCAGCACCGCCGTCTGGGGAGATACGCAGTATTTT. It specifies CASSTAVWGDTQYF.